A selection of T cell receptor beta chains follows, all from one sample in a study of cytomegalovirus exposure and HLA in healthy donors. Only in-frame clones appear in the TCRdb table, and some are missing; sequencing was by immunoSEQ multiplex PCR. Of about 140,000 clones listed, 50% to 75% are singletons. Sample: PBMCs. Every receptor here comes from a woman in her thirties or forties in good health and CMV-seronegative. Each CDR3 is given with its conserved first and last residue. A D gene is named only where the DNA matches it firmly. A row's size may be missing; if present it is once, few, many or a size class.

V	J	size	D	CDR3	DNA
TRBV7-8	TRBJ1-5	-	TRBD1	CASSLDRAVHQPQHF	TGTGCCAGCAGCTTGGACAGGGCTGTGCATCAGCCCCAGCATTTT
TRBV5-4	TRBJ1-1	-	TRBD1	CASSPRTGTLNTEAFF	TGTGCCAGCAGCCCCCGGACAGGGACTTTGAACACTGAAGCTTTCTTT
TRBV11-3	TRBJ1-6	-	TRBD1	CASSPTVVGQGVDSPLHF	TGTGCCAGCAGCCCAACGGTAGTGGGACAGGGGGTGGATTCACCCCTCCACTTT
TRBV9	TRBJ2-5	-	-	CASSVDRGGETQYF	TGTGCCAGCAGCGTAGACAGGGGAGGAGAGACCCAGTACTTC
TRBV30	TRBJ1-1	few	-	CALGGTQNTEAFF	TGTGCACTAGGCGGCACCCAGAACACTGAAGCTTTCTTT
TRBV19	TRBJ1-3	-	-	CATGDRSGNTIYF	TGTGCCACCGGCGACAGGTCTGGAAACACCATATATTTT
TRBV7-9	TRBJ1-6	-	TRBD1	CASSMTGDNSPLHF	TGTGCCAGCAGCATGACAGGGGATAATTCACCCCTCCACTTT
TRBV27	TRBJ1-3	-	-	CASSLSSRDRNTIYF	TGTGCCAGCAGTTTATCGTCCAGGGACAGAAACACCATATATTTT
TRBV27	TRBJ2-3	-	-	CASSSDFGDTFPQSAQYF	TGTGCCAGCAGTTCGGACTTCGGGGACACCTTCCCACAAAGCGCGCAGTATTTT
TRBV30	TRBJ2-7	-	TRBD1	CAAGQGAGEQYF	TGTGCCGCAGGGCAGGGGGCGGGCGAGCAGTACTTC
TRBV5-1	TRBJ1-2	-	-	CASSYESGDGYTF	TGCGCCAGCAGCTACGAGTCAGGGGACGGCTACACCTTC
TRBV30	TRBJ1-2	few	-	CAWSTYGYTF	TGTGCCTGGTCTACTTATGGCTACACCTTC
TRBV4-1	TRBJ2-7	-	TRBD2	CASSHASGRGPYEQYF	TGCGCCAGCAGCCACGCTAGCGGGAGAGGTCCCTACGAGCAGTACTTC
TRBV10-3	TRBJ2-5	few	-	CAIDQGGGRETQYF	TGTGCCATCGACCAGGGAGGAGGCCGAGAGACCCAGTACTTC
TRBV27	TRBJ2-7	few	-	CASSLRRGGIEQYF	TGTGCCAGCAGTTTACGCAGGGGCGGCATCGAGCAGTACTTC
TRBV4-1	TRBJ1-2	-	-	CASSQDRGGPGYTF	TGCGCCAGCAGCCAAGATAGGGGGGGGCCTGGCTACACCTTC
TRBV28	TRBJ2-3	-	TRBD1	CASSSPRTGTSTDTQYF	TGTGCCAGCAGTTCACCCCGGACAGGGACTAGCACAGATACGCAGTATTTT
TRBV5-6	TRBJ2-5	-	-	CASSLGATQYF	TGTGCCAGCAGCTTGGGGGCGACCCAGTACTTC
TRBV9	TRBJ2-2	-	-	CASSGLMGGALITGELFF	TGTGCCAGCAGCGGCCTAATGGGCGGGGCCCTGATCACCGGGGAGCTGTTTTTT
TRBV4-2	TRBJ2-1	few	-	CASSQAPGHLRGEQFF	TGTGCCAGCAGCCAAGCTCCGGGACACCTAAGGGGTGAGCAGTTCTTC